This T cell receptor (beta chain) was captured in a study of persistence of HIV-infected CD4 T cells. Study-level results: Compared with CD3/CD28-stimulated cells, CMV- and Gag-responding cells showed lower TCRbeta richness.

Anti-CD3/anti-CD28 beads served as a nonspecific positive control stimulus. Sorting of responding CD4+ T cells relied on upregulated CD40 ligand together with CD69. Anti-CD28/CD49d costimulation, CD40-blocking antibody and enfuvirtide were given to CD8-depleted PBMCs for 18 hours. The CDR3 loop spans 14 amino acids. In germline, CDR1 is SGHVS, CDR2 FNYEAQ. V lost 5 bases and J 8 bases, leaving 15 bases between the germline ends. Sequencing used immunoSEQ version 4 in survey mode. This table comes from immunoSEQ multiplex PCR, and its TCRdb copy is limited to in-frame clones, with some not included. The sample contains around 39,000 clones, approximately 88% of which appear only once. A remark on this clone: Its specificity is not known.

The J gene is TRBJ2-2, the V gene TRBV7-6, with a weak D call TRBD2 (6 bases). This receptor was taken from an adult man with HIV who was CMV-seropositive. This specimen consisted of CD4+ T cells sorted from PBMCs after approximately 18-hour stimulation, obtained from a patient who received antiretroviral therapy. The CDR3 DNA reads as TGTGCCAGCAGCCTGGGGACTCTGGGTGGGGAGCTGTTTTTT. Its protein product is CASSLGTLGGELFF.